The 3 T cell receptor beta chains in this list originate from one sample, sequenced in a study of post-analysis software for immune sequencing data. Findings and limits, study-wide: There were a few TRBV segments more frequent in patients than controls, and TRBV5-6, TRBV5-1 and TRBV20-1 were among them.

The authors incorporated unique molecular identifiers into the TCR beta cDNA libraries. A single record per CDR3 protein comes from TCRdb applying MiXCR to the PCR reads. The repertoire holds hundreds of thousands of distinct CDR3 sequences, with approximately 45% as singletons. Their cognate antigens are unknown. Sequences were obtained from blood. Every receptor here comes from a girl between 5 and 17 years old with multiple sclerosis.

This chain connects TRBV6-5 to TRBJ2-1; D is undetermined. V was shortened by 0 bases and J by 15 bases, with 9 bases between the two germline ends. Looked up from germline, CDR1 is MNHEY and CDR2 is SVGAGI. This CDR3 is 11 amino acids long. The CDR3 region has the DNA TGTGCCAGCAGTTACTCGTCTCTGATGTTCTTC. Translated, it gives CASSYSSLMFF.

A few counts support this clonotype. This sequence joins TRBV20-1 and TRBJ2-7; D remains ambiguous. This CDR3 has 12 residues. CDR1 is DFQATT and CDR2 is SNEGSKA in the germline V gene (reference sequence). The V end lost 6 bases, the J end lost 1 base, and 10 bases lay between the germline ends. CDR3 amino acids: CSAKSGSYEQYF. CDR3 nucleotides: TGCAGTGCCAAATCTGGGTCCTACGAGCAGTACTTC.

This chain links TRBV28 with TRBJ2-4; possibly TRBD1 for D (5 bases). The CDR3 runs to 13 residues. The V gene lost 7 bases and the J gene lost 15 bases, with 22 bases spanning the gap. Germline V gene lookup returns CDR1 MDHEN and CDR2 SYDVKM. DNA of the CDR3: TGTGCCAGCACCGCTCAGGGCCAAGAGACCCGGTACTTC. The encoded protein is CASTAQGQETRYF. The full variable domain, rest sourced from reference TRBV28 and TRBJ2-4, is DVKVTQSSRYLVKRTGEKVFLECVQDMDHENMFWYRQDPGLGLRLIYFSYDVKMKEKGDIPEGYSVSREKKERFSLILESASTNQTSMYLCASTAQGQETRYFGAGTRLSVL.